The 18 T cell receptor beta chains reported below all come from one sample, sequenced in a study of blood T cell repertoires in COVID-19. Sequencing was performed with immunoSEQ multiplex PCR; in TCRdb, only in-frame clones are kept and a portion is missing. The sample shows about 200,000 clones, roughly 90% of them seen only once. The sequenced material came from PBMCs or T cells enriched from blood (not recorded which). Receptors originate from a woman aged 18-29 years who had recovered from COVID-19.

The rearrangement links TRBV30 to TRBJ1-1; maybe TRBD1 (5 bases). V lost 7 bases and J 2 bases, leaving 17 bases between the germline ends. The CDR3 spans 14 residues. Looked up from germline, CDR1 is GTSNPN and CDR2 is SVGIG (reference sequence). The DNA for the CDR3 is TGTGCCTTCTATAAAGCAGGGACTAACACTGAAGCTTTCTTT. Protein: CAFYKAGTNTEAFF.

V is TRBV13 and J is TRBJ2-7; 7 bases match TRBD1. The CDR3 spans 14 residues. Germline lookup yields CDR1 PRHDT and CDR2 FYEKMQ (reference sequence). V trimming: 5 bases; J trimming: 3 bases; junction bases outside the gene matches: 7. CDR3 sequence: CASSLRQGNYEQYF. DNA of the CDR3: TGTGCCAGCAGCCTCCGACAGGGTAACTACGAGCAGTACTTC.

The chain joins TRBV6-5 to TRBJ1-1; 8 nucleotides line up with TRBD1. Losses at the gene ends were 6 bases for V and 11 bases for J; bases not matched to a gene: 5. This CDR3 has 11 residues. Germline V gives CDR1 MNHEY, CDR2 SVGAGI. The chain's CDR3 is CASRSDRVAFF. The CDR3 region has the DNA TGTGCCAGCAGATCGGACAGGGTGGCTTTCTTT.

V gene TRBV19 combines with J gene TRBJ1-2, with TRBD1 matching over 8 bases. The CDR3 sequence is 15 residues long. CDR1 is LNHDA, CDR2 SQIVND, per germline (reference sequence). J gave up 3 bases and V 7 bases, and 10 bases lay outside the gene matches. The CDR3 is CASTARTGTHYGYTF. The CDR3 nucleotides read TGTGCCAGTACCGCTCGGACAGGGACCCACTATGGCTACACCTTC.

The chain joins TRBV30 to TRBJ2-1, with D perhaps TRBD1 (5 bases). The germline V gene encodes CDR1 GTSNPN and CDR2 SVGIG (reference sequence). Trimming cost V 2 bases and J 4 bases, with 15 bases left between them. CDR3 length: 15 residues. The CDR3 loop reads CAWSTGDSRYNEQFF. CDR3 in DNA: TGTGCCTGGAGTACAGGAGACTCCCGGTACAATGAGCAGTTCTTC.

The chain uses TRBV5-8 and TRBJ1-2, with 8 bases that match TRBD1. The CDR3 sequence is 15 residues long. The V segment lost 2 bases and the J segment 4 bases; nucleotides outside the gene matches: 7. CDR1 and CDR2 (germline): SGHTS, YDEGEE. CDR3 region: CASSLGQGESYGYTF. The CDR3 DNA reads TGTGCCAGCAGCTTAGGACAGGGTGAAAGCTATGGCTACACCTTC.

CDR3 in DNA: TGCAGCGCCCCGGTGGACTATGGCTACACCTTC. Its protein is CSAPVDYGYTF. J is TRBJ1-2 and V is TRBV29-1; D gene unclear. V shed 7 bases and J shed 3 bases, with 9 bases lying between them. This CDR3 is 11 amino acids long. Germline V gene data show CDR1 as SQVTM and CDR2 as ANQGSEA.

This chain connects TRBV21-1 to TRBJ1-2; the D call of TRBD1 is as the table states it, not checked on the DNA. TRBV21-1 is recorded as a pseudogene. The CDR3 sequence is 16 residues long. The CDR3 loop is CASSKGPGQLNYGYTF. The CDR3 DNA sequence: TGTGCCAGCAGCAAAGGGCCGGGACAGCTTAACTATGGCTACACCTTC.

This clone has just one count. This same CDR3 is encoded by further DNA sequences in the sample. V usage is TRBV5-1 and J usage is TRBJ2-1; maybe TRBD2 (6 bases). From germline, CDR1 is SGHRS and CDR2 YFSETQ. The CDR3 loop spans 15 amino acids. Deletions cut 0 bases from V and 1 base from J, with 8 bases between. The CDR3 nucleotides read TGCGCCAGCAGCTTGGTTGGGGGGTCCTACAATGAGCAGTTCTTC. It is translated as CASSLVGGSYNEQFF.

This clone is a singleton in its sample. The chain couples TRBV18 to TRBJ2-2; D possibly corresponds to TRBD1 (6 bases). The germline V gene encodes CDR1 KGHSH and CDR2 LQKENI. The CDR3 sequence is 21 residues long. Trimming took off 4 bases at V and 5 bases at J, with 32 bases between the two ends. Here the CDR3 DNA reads TGTGCCAGCTCACGAGTCACCGGGACACGAAACGGCCGAGAGGGAACCGGGGAGCTGTTTTTT. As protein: CASSRVTGTRNGREGTGELFF.

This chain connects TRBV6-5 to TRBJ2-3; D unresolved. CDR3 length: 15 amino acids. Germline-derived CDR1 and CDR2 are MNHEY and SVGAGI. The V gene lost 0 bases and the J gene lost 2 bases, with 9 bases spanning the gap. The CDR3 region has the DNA TGTGCCAGCAGTTACTCGGCGGTGATCACAGATACGCAGTATTTT. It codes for CASSYSAVITDTQYF.

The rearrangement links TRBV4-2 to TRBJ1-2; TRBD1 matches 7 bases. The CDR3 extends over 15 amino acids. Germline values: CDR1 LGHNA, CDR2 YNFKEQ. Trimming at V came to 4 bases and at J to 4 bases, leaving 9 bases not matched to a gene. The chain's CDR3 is CASSRQTGSGYGYTF. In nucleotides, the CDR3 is TGTGCCAGCAGCCGCCAGACAGGGTCGGGCTATGGCTACACCTTC.

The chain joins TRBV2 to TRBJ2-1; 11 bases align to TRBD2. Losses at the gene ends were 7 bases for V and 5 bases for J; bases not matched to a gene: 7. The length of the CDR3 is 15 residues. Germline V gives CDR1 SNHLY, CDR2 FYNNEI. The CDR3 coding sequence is TGTGCCAGCACCACCCGACTAGCGGGGAACAATGAGCAGTTCTTC. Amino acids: CASTTRLAGNNEQFF. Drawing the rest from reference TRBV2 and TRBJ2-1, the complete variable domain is EPEVTQTPSHQVTQMGQEVILRCVPISNHLYFYWYRQILGQKVEFLVSFYNNEISEKSEIFDDQFSVERPDGSNFTLKIRSTKLEDSAMYFCASTTRLAGNNEQFFGPGTRLTVL.

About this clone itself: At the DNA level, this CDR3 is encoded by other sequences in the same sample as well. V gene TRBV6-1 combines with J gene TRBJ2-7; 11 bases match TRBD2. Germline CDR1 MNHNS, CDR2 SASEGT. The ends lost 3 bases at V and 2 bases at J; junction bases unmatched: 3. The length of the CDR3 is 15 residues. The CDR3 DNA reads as TGTGCCAGCAGTGATCTAGCGGGGGGTCCCTACGAGCAGTACTTC. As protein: CASSDLAGGPYEQYF.

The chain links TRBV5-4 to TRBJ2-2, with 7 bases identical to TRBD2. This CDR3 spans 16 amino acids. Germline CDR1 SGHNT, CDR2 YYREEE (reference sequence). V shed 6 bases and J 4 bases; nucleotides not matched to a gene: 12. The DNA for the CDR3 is TGTGCCAGCAACAGAAAAGAGCGGGGCCTCACCGGGGAGCTGTTTTTT. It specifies CASNRKERGLTGELFF. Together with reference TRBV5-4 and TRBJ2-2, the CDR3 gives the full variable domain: ETGVTQSPTHLIKTRGQQVTLRCSSQSGHNTVSWYQQALGQGPQFIFQYYREEENGRGNFPPRFSGLQFPNYSSELNVNALELDDSALYLCASNRKERGLTGELFFGEGSRLTVL.

The CDR3 DNA reads TGTGCCAGCAGCCCCTTAAAAGATACGCAGTATTTT. Translating gives CASSPLKDTQYF. The chain uses TRBV6-2 or TRBV6-3 and TRBJ2-3; D gene uncertain. The germline CDR1 and CDR2 sequences are MNHEY and SVGEGT. The CDR3 length is 12 residues. The V and J ends lost 6 bases and 5 bases respectively, with 9 bases between them.

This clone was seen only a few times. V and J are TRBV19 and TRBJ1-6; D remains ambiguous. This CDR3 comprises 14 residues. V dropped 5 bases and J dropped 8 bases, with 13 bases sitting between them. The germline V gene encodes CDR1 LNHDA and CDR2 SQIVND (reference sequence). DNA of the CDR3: TGTGCCAGTAGTCCCTTATTAGAGGATTCACCCCTCCACTTT. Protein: CASSPLLEDSPLHF.

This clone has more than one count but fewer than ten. Here the CDR3 DNA reads TGTGCCAGCAGCCAAGATGTCGGGTGGGTGCAGTTCTTC. Protein sequence: CASSQDVGWVQFF. This chain joins TRBV3-1 (or the pseudogene TRBV3-2) and TRBJ2-1; D gene ambiguous. The germline V gene has CDR1 LGHDT and CDR2 YNNKEL (reference sequence). V was clipped by 0 bases and J by 12 bases, with 12 bases between them. The CDR3 extends over 13 amino acids.